Listed below are T cell receptor beta chains from one sample, sequenced in a study of cytomegalovirus exposure and HLA in healthy donors. This table comes from immunoSEQ multiplex PCR, and its TCRdb copy is limited to in-frame clones, with some not included. The table shows approximately 96,000 clones, with around 74% occurring only once. Sequenced material: PBMCs. The receptor source for this set is a male donor in good health and CMV-seronegative. Each CDR3 is given with its conserved first and last residue. Each record gives: D gene, V gene, J gene, clone size, CDR3 DNA, CDR3 protein. D genes are given only for firm matches. Expanded clones are given a class, and other clones once, few, many or no size at all.

D gene: TRBD2
V gene: TRBV6-5
J gene: TRBJ2-5
clone size: .
CDR3 DNA: TGTGCCAGCAGTCTAGCGGGAGGGTCCGGGACCCAGTACTTC
CDR3 protein: CASSLAGGSGTQYF

D gene: TRBD1
V gene: TRBV11-1
J gene: TRBJ2-2
clone size: .
CDR3 DNA: TGTGCCAGCAGCCGGACAGGAAACACCGGGGAGCTGTTTTTT
CDR3 protein: CASSRTGNTGELFF

D gene: TRBD1
V gene: TRBV4-2
J gene: TRBJ2-7
clone size: .
CDR3 DNA: TGTGCCAGCAGCCAGGAACAGGGGATCTCCTACGAGCAGTACTTC
CDR3 protein: CASSQEQGISYEQYF

D gene: .
V gene: TRBV7-9
J gene: TRBJ2-5
clone size: .
CDR3 DNA: TGTGCCAGCAGCTCCCAGGGGGGTTACCAAGAGACCCAGTACTTC
CDR3 protein: CASSSQGGYQETQYF

D gene: .
V gene: TRBV7-2
J gene: TRBJ2-7
clone size: .
CDR3 DNA: TGTGCCAGCAGTTACTACTCTGGGACAAACTACGAGCAGTACTTC
CDR3 protein: CASSYYSGTNYEQYF

D gene: TRBD1
V gene: TRBV30
J gene: TRBJ1-4
clone size: .
CDR3 DNA: TGTGCCTGGAGTGTAGCGGCAGGGGGAAGGGGTGAAAAACTGTTTTTT
CDR3 protein: CAWSVAAGGRGEKLFF

D gene: .
V gene: TRBV6-5
J gene: TRBJ2-7
clone size: few
CDR3 DNA: TGTGCCAGCAGCCAACAAGGGACATTTTCCTACGAGCAGTACTTC
CDR3 protein: CASSQQGTFSYEQYF

D gene: TRBD2
V gene: TRBV28
J gene: TRBJ2-3
clone size: .
CDR3 DNA: TGTGCCAGCAGTTTATGGGGGGGGACTAGCGGGAGGACAGATACGCAGTATTTT
CDR3 protein: CASSLWGGTSGRTDTQYF

D gene: .
V gene: TRBV25-1
J gene: TRBJ2-5
clone size: .
CDR3 DNA: TGTGCCAGCAGGACAGGCCAAGAGACCCAGTACTTC
CDR3 protein: CASRTGQETQYF

D gene: .
V gene: TRBV6-4
J gene: TRBJ2-3
clone size: many
CDR3 DNA: TGTGCCAGCAGTGAAAGCCCCAGCACAGATACGCAGTATTTT
CDR3 protein: CASSESPSTDTQYF

D gene: .
V gene: TRBV6-5
J gene: TRBJ1-2
clone size: .
CDR3 DNA: TGTGCCAGCAGTTACTCGAATCGCCCAGGTTCGATGGGCTACACCTTC
CDR3 protein: CASSYSNRPGSMGYTF

D gene: TRBD2
V gene: TRBV5-4
J gene: TRBJ2-1
clone size: .
CDR3 DNA: TGTGCCAGCAGTCCCTTGGCGGGAGGGTTCTACAATGAGCAGTTCTTC
CDR3 protein: CASSPLAGGFYNEQFF

D gene: .
V gene: TRBV9
J gene: TRBJ2-1
clone size: once
CDR3 DNA: TGTGCCAGCAGCGTTTTCCACCGAGGAGCTGGAGCGGGTAAATACAATGAGCAGTTCTTC
CDR3 protein: CASSVFHRGAGAGKYNEQFF

D gene: .
V gene: TRBV27
J gene: TRBJ1-2
clone size: .
CDR3 DNA: TGTGCCCCTGGGCCCGAAGATGGCTACACCTTC
CDR3 protein: CAPGPEDGYTF

D gene: TRBD2
V gene: TRBV5-1
J gene: TRBJ2-3
clone size: .
CDR3 DNA: TGCGCCAGCAGCAACGGACTAGCGGGAGTCCGTACGCAGTATTTT
CDR3 protein: CASSNGLAGVRTQYF

D gene: .
V gene: TRBV6-1
J gene: TRBJ2-7
clone size: .
CDR3 DNA: TGTGCCAGCAGTGTGGCTGGCCTCGACTCCTACGAGCAGTACTTC
CDR3 protein: CASSVAGLDSYEQYF

D gene: .
V gene: TRBV5-6
J gene: TRBJ2-2
clone size: .
CDR3 DNA: TGTGCCAGCACCTCGTTTGGGCCTGGCGGGGAGCTGTTTTTT
CDR3 protein: CASTSFGPGGELFF

D gene: TRBD1
V gene: TRBV10-3
J gene: TRBJ2-5
clone size: .
CDR3 DNA: TGTGCCATCAGGGGGACAGGGGAGACCCAGTACTTC
CDR3 protein: CAIRGTGETQYF